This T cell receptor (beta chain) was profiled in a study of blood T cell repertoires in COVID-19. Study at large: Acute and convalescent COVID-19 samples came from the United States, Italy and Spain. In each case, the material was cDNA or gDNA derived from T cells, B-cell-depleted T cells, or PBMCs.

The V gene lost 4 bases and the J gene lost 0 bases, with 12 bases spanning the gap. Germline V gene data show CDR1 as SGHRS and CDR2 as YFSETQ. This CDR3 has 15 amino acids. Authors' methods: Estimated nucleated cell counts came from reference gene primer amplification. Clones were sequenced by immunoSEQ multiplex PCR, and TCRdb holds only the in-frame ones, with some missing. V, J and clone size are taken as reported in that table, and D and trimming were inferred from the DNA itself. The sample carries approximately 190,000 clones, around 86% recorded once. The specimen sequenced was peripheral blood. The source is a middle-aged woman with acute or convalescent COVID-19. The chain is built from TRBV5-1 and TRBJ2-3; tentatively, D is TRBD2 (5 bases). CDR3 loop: CASSGSPESTDTQYF. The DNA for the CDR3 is TGCGCCAGCAGCGGGAGCCCCGAGAGCACAGATACGCAGTATTTT. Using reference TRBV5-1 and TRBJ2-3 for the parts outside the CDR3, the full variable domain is KAGVTQTPRYLIKTRGQQVTLSCSPISGHRSVSWYQQTPGQGLQFLFEYFSETQRNKGNFPGRFSGRQFSNSRSEMNVSTLELGDSALYLCASSGSPESTDTQYFGPGTRLTVL.